These 28 T cell receptor beta chains originate from one sample sequenced in a study of cytomegalovirus exposure and HLA in healthy donors. Primers: 60 Vbeta forward and 13 Jbeta reverse. TCRdb's copy holds only in-frame clones and misses some; the assay was immunoSEQ multiplex PCR. Of over 130,000 clones in the sample, more than 75% are singletons; the top ten hold 3.5%. Sequences were obtained from PBMCs. These receptor sequences come from a human donor in good health.

This clone was seen a single time. The chain links TRBV10-3 to TRBJ1-1; D is unresolved. Germline loops: CDR1 ENHRY, CDR2 SYGVKD. The length of the CDR3 is 14 residues. Trimming shortened V by 4 bases and J by 1 base, and 10 bases separated the two germline ends. DNA for the CDR3: TGTGCCATCAGTGCGTGGCAGAAGAACACTGAAGCTTTCTTT. Its translation is CAISAWQKNTEAFF.

Worth noting for this clone: The sample carries other DNA sequences with the same CDR3. V usage is TRBV5-6 and J usage is TRBJ1-2; D uncertain. Trimming took off 5 bases at V and 8 bases at J, with 13 bases between the two ends. The length of the CDR3 is 12 residues. Germline V CDR1 and CDR2: SGHDT, YYEEEE. DNA for the CDR3: TGTGCCAGCAGTCCCGACACTGGAGGCTACACCTTC. It encodes CASSPDTGGYTF.

The chain links TRBV7-2 to TRBJ1-2; a weak D match, TRBD1 (6 bases). Deletions cut 4 bases from V and 5 bases from J, with 17 bases between. The CDR3 extends over 15 amino acids. The germline CDR1 and CDR2 sequences are SGHTA and FQGNSA. This CDR3 reads CASSSREGVGYGYTF. CDR3 bases: TGTGCCAGCAGCTCCAGGGAGGGGGTTGGGTATGGCTACACCTTC.

V gene TRBV25-1 combines with J gene TRBJ2-5; D is possibly TRBD2 (5 bases). V shed 7 bases and J shed 3 bases, with 15 bases lying between them. Germline-derived CDR1 and CDR2 are MGHDK and SYGVNS. This CDR3 region has 14 residues. CDR3 nucleotides: TGTGCCAGCACCGTCGAGGGCTGGGAAGAGACCCAGTACTTC. It is translated as CASTVEGWEETQYF.

The chain joins TRBV2 to TRBJ2-3; D perhaps matches TRBD2 (5 bases). The CDR3 runs 14 residues. Looked up from germline, CDR1 is SNHLY and CDR2 is FYNNEI. The V and J ends lost 5 bases and 6 bases respectively, with 15 bases between them. In DNA form, the CDR3 reads TGTGCCAGCAGTACGACTCCGGAGGCGGATACGCAGTATTTT. Translating it yields CASSTTPEADTQYF. The full variable domain, completed using reference TRBV2 and TRBJ2-3, is EPEVTQTPSHQVTQMGQEVILRCVPISNHLYFYWYRQILGQKVEFLVSFYNNEISEKSEIFDDQFSVERPDGSNFTLKIRSTKLEDSAMYFCASSTTPEADTQYFGPGTRLTVL.

The chain is built from TRBV6-1 and TRBJ2-5; 13 bases are shared with TRBD2. V trimming: 0 bases; J trimming: 2 bases; junction bases outside the gene matches: 9. Germline lookup yields CDR1 MNHNS and CDR2 SASEGT. There are 19 residues in the CDR3. The CDR3 region has the DNA TGTGCCAGCAGTGAAGCGCTTCGGGGACTAGCGGGGTCACAAGAGACCCAGTACTTC. Translation: CASSEALRGLAGSQETQYF.

V usage is TRBV5-1 and J usage is TRBJ1-6; D not certain. CDR1 and CDR2 (germline): SGHRS, YFSETQ. Between the trimmed V and J ends, which lost 6 bases and 5 bases, there was a span of 12 bases. CDR3 size: 14 residues. The CDR3 region is CASKGGLNNSPLHF. The CDR3 region has the DNA TGCGCCAGCAAAGGAGGTTTGAATAATTCACCCCTCCACTTT.

Of note for this clone: One end of the junction fails to match germline, which may point to a read error. The rearrangement links TRBV25-1 to TRBJ1-1; TRBD1 agrees at 7 bases. This CDR3 is 16 amino acids long. The germline gives CDR1 MGHDK, CDR2 SYGVNS. The CDR3 loop reads CASSEVTGLGNPEAFF. The CDR3 DNA reads as TGTGCCAGCAGTGAGGTGACAGGGCTGGGGAACCCTGAAGCTTTCTTT. The full variable domain, its missing parts supplied by reference TRBV25-1 and TRBJ1-1, is EADIYQTPRYLVIGTGKKITLECSQTMGHDKMYWYQQDPGMELHLIHYSYGVNSTEKGDLSSESTVSRIRTEHFPLTLESARPSHTSQYLCASSEVTGLGNPEAFFGQGTRLTVV.

The rearrangement joins TRBV6-1 to TRBJ2-1; D is unresolved. CDR1 is MNHNS, CDR2 SASEGT, per germline. The CDR3 totals 12 residues. Trimming removed 2 bases from V and 8 bases from J, with 7 bases in between. DNA for the CDR3: TGTGCCAGCAGTGAACTAGTCTATGAGCAGTTCTTC. This sequence encodes CASSELVYEQFF.

This clone was recorded once. In nucleotides, the CDR3 is TGTGCCAGCAGCTTAGTGGGAGACTCCGGAAACACCATATATTTT. This translates into CASSLVGDSGNTIYF. This sequence joins TRBV7-6 and TRBJ1-3, with no clear D. The CDR3 is 15 amino acids. CDR1 and CDR2 (germline): SGHVS, FNYEAQ. V lost 1 base and J 4 bases, leaving 11 bases between the germline ends.

Notes on this clone: The limits of the CDR3 on the DNA are not certain, so only TCRdb's listed CDR3 is given. V gene TRBV4-3 combines with J gene TRBJ1-2; TRBD1 is the table's D call and was not checked against the DNA. Germline V gene data show CDR1 as LGHNA and CDR2 as YSLEER. With termini counted, the CDR3 has 15 amino acids. CDR3 sequence: CASSQVVGTGSGYPF.

As concerns this clone: The same CDR3 can be traced to other DNA sequences in this sample. The V gene is TRBV10-3, the J gene TRBJ2-1; 11 nucleotides agree with TRBD2. V was pared by 6 bases and J by 7 bases, with 14 bases of the junction left unmatched. There are 17 residues in the CDR3. The germline V gene has CDR1 ENHRY and CDR2 SYGVKD. The CDR3 sequence: CAIRLAGGPLLGNEQFF. The CDR3 DNA follows: TGTGCCATCAGGTTAGCGGGAGGGCCCCTACTGGGGAATGAGCAGTTCTTC.

The rearrangement links TRBV6-6 to TRBJ1-4; D is ambiguous. Between the trimmed V and J ends, which lost 5 bases and 0 bases, there was a span of 7 bases. Germline-derived CDR1 and CDR2 are MNHNY and SVGAGI (reference sequence). CDR3 length equals 14 residues. CDR3 residues: CASSPTATNEKLFF. In DNA form, the CDR3 reads TGTGCCAGCAGTCCAACTGCAACTAATGAAAAACTGTTTTTT.

The rearrangement links TRBV12-5 to TRBJ2-5, with TRBD2 identical over 8 bases. Looked up from germline, CDR1 is LGHNT and CDR2 is FRNRAP. J lost 0 bases, V lost 2 bases, and 5 bases had no gene match. CDR3 length: 16 amino acids. Here the CDR3 DNA reads TGTGCTAGTGGTTTGTCATCGGGGGGGAACCAAGAGACCCAGTACTTC. This translates into CASGLSSGGNQETQYF.

The chain employs TRBV19 and TRBJ1-2; a possible D gene is TRBD1 (6 bases). CDR1 is LNHDA, CDR2 SQIVND, per germline (reference sequence). V was clipped by 4 bases and J by 1 base, with 19 bases between them. This CDR3 has 17 amino acids. CDR3 DNA sequence: TGTGCCAGTAGTACCTACCAGGGGTCTTCGATTAACTATGGCTACACCTTC. This encodes CASSTYQGSSINYGYTF.

This chain uses TRBV18 with TRBJ2-7; D is ambiguous. The CDR3 runs 13 residues. Trimming stripped 4 bases from V and 4 bases from J, with 11 bases between. CDR1 and CDR2 from the germline V gene are KGHSH and LQKENI. CDR3 in amino acids: CASSQVELYEQYF. The CDR3 DNA is TGTGCCAGCTCACAAGTCGAGCTTTACGAGCAGTACTTC.

As DNA, the CDR3 is TGTGCCAGCAGCGGTCCGGGACAGGGAGTCTACGAGCAGTACTTC. Protein product: CASSGPGQGVYEQYF. The chain employs TRBV6-5 and TRBJ2-7; 9 bases align to TRBD1. CDR3 length: 15 amino acids. V gave up 6 bases and J gave up 3 bases; unmatched junction bases: 9. Germline CDR1 MNHEY, CDR2 SVGAGI.

This clone was observed once. The chain couples TRBV9 to TRBJ1-4, with D possibly being TRBD1 (6 bases). CDR1 is SGDLS, CDR2 YYNGEE, per germline. CDR3 size: 16 residues. Trimming removed 4 bases at V and 8 bases at J, with 21 bases between. The CDR3 coding sequence is TGTGCCAGCAGCCTTACCGACAGGACGAAGGACGAAAAACTGTTTTTT. Residues: CASSLTDRTKDEKLFF.

This clone was detected once. In DNA form, the CDR3 reads TGTGCCAGCAGCCAAGGGACTAGCGGGAGGAGGGGGAATGAGCAGTTCTTC. Its protein product is CASSQGTSGRRGNEQFF. This chain connects TRBV5-4 to TRBJ2-1; 15 bases are shared with TRBD2. Germline CDR1 SGHNT, CDR2 YYREEE (reference sequence). V was pared by 4 bases and J by 7 bases, with 9 bases of the junction left unmatched. CDR3 size: 17 residues. The full variable domain, its missing parts supplied by reference TRBV5-4 and TRBJ2-1, is ETGVTQSPTHLIKTRGQQVTLRCSSQSGHNTVSWYQQALGQGPQFIFQYYREEENGRGNFPPRFSGLQFPNYSSELNVNALELDDSALYLCASSQGTSGRRGNEQFFGPGTRLTVL.

V and J are TRBV7-6 and TRBJ2-7; 7 bases fit TRBD2. Looked up from germline, CDR1 is SGHVS and CDR2 is FNYEAQ. V trimming: 5 bases; J trimming: 7 bases; junction bases outside the gene matches: 8. The CDR3 is made up of 13 amino acids. CDR3 protein: CASSLGGGREQYF. CDR3 DNA: TGTGCCAGCAGCCTGGGGGGGGGTCGGGAGCAGTACTTC.

The V gene is TRBV7-9, the J gene TRBJ1-1; 10 bases align to TRBD1. V gave up 5 bases and J gave up 4 bases; unmatched junction bases: 13. The CDR3 has 17 amino acids. Germline CDR1 is SEHNR and CDR2 is FQNEAQ (reference sequence). The CDR3 region has the DNA TGTGCCAGCAGCCTCGGAGGGACAGGGGAATGGGGCACTGAAGCTTTCTTT. Its protein product is CASSLGGTGEWGTEAFF.

This sequence joins TRBV10-3 and TRBJ1-2, with 9 bases lining up with TRBD1. This CDR3 is 17 amino acids long. Germline CDR1 is ENHRY and CDR2 is SYGVKD. Trimming cost V 7 bases and J 8 bases; bases outside gene matches: 20. CDR3 in amino acids: CAITPRGGTGSSGGYTF. For the CDR3, the DNA is TGTGCCATCACCCCACGGGGGGGGACAGGGTCGTCGGGCGGCTACACCTTC.

The rearrangement links TRBV30 to TRBJ2-1; 13 bases line up with TRBD2. Trimming removed 5 bases from V and 13 bases from J; junction bases left unmatched: 5. Germline V gives CDR1 GTSNPN, CDR2 SVGIG (reference sequence). This CDR3 contains 12 residues. CDR3 amino acids: CAWRGLAGEQFF. Here the CDR3 DNA reads TGTGCCTGGCGAGGACTAGCGGGGGAACAGTTCTTC.

V and J are TRBV28 and TRBJ2-7, with D tentatively TRBD2 (6 bases). The CDR3 is 16 amino acids. From germline, CDR1 is MDHEN and CDR2 SYDVKM. V was shortened by 3 bases and J by 3 bases, with 18 bases between the two germline ends. The CDR3 DNA follows: TGTGCCAGCAGTTTTTTTTCTGGTAGCGGAGTCTACGAGCAGTACTTC. Its protein is CASSFFSGSGVYEQYF.

This chain connects TRBV6-6 to TRBJ2-7; a possible D gene is TRBD2 (5 bases). The CDR3 length is 14 residues. V shed 6 bases and J shed 5 bases, with 17 bases lying between them. The germline CDR1 and CDR2 sequences are MNHNY and SVGAGI (reference sequence). In DNA, the CDR3 is TGTGCCAGCAGCCAAACTAGTGCTGGTGACGAGCAGTACTTC. This sequence encodes CASSQTSAGDEQYF.

The genes are TRBV28 and TRBJ2-5; 9 bases match TRBD2. This CDR3 has 16 residues. CDR1 is MDHEN, CDR2 SYDVKM, per germline. Trimming removed 2 bases from V and 1 base from J; junction bases left unmatched: 5. The CDR3 spells CASSLGSGRGQETQYF. CDR3 bases: TGTGCCAGCAGTTTAGGTAGCGGGAGAGGCCAAGAGACCCAGTACTTC.

This clone appeared a few times. The chain recombines TRBV6-6 with TRBJ1-2; no clear D. CDR3 length: 13 amino acids. Germline CDR1 is MNHNY and CDR2 is SVGAGI (reference sequence). V lost 2 bases to trimming and J lost 6 bases, with 10 bases between them. CDR3 residues: CASSYGEEDGYTF. The CDR3, as DNA: TGTGCCAGCAGTTACGGAGAAGAAGATGGCTACACCTTC.

The J gene is TRBJ1-2, the V gene TRBV30, with D unclear. Germline CDR1 reads GTSNPN; CDR2 reads SVGIG (reference sequence). The V end was cut by 8 bases, the J end by 4 bases, with 17 bases between. The CDR3 consists of 13 residues. The CDR3 reads CAGREGQPYGYTF. The CDR3, as DNA: TGTGCCGGACGGGAGGGCCAGCCCTATGGCTACACCTTC.